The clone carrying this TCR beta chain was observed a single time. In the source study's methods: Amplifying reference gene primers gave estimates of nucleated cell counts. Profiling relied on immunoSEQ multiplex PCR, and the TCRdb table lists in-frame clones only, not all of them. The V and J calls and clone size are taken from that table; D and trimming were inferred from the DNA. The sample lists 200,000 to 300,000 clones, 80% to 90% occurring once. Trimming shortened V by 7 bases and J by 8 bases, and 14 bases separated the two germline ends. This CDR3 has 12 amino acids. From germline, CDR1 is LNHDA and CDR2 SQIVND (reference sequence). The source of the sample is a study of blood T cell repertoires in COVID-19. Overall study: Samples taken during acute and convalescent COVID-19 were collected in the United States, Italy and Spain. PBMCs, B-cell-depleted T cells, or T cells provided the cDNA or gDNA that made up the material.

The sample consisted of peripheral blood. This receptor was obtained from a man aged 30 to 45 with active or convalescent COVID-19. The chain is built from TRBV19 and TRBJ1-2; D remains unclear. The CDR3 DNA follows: TGTGCCAGTACCTCCGGTCCTTGGGGCTACACCTTC. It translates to CASTSGPWGYTF.